This TCR beta chain comes out of a study of blood T cell repertoires in COVID-19 (dated by TCRdb to the early 2020s). Background for the entire study: Collaborator samples came from the United States, Italy and Spain and covered acute and convalescent phases of COVID-19. The material from the prospective study consisted of cDNA or gDNA derived from T cells, B-cell-depleted T cells, or PBMCs. Where available, HLA class I and class II types were obtained from metadata supplied by the sample provider rather than from assay-based typing. Nearly every sample came with metadata listing a de-identified subject ID, COVID-19 status, age in years and sex. Subjects who had been exposed to COVID-19, were actively infected with it, or had recovered from it provided the deeply sampled blood TCRbeta repertoires that made up the dataset. The samples were drawn from the first 160 participants of the ongoing ImmuneRACE study and from 950 to 1,500 subjects provided by 6 global collaborators. A freely available public database, intended as a resource for researchers studying the immune response to SARS-CoV-2, is where the repertoires were released.

Each collaborating institution followed its own protocols to collect whole blood in K2EDTA tubes. For TCRbeta analysis, collaborator samples were shipped as frozen whole blood, as isolated PBMCs, or as DNA extracted from either sample type. In the germline V gene (reference sequence), CDR1 corresponds to LGHDT and CDR2 to YNNKEL. V is shortened by 7 bases, J by 7 bases, and the region joining them spans 20 bases. Taken from cysteine to phenylalanine, the CDR3 has 14 residues. The sequence is cut down to CDR3 DNA, 42 bases in frame from base 1. TCRbeta CDR3 regions were amplified from genomic DNA using the immunoSEQ Assay, a bias-controlled multiplex PCR. In the original analysis: The number of nucleated cells in each sample was estimated by amplification of reference gene primers within the assay. Sequence reads were collapsed and filtered to measure the absolute abundance of every unique TCRbeta CDR3 rearrangement. For each sample, productive Simpson clonality was calculated by taking the square root of Simpson's diversity index across productive rearrangements. Imported from immuneACCESS, the table was reduced by TCRdb to in-frame sequences with V and J called. These copies leave out some clones; in studies compared against another copy, an unresolved V gene accounts for under half, and the cause of the remainder is not known. Clone size and V and J calls were adopted from that table, with D and trimming inferred from the DNA. The sample table records roughly 150,000 clones; around 83% of these occur just once. Around 9.8% of the sample goes to the ten largest clones.

Here is what the overall study found, with its caveats: The quantity of clinical and demographic metadata differed by source and by participant and was supplied without curation.

About this clone itself: Its antigen has not been determined. Base quality data are lacking; no much larger clone is found one base away.

Sequencing was carried out using peripheral blood. This chain is built from TRBV3-1 (or the pseudogene TRBV3-2) and TRBJ2-7; the D gene is possibly TRBD2, with 6 bases matching. The clonotype was recovered from a woman between 50 and 59 years old with acute or convalescent COVID-19. The CDR3 region reads CASTPGRRVCEQYF. The base sequence is TGTGCCAGCACCCCGGGACGGAGGGTTTGTGAGCAGTACTTC.